A selection of T cell receptor beta chains follows, all from one sample in a study of blood T cell repertoires in COVID-19. Produced via immunoSEQ multiplex PCR; TCRdb's table is partial and in-frame only. This table holds some 20,000 clones, around 88% found once. Sequencing input: peripheral blood. These receptors were collected from a woman aged 55-75 years with active COVID-19. CDR3s include the opening cysteine and the closing phenylalanine or tryptophan. The order of the fields is J gene, D gene, V gene, clone size, CDR3 DNA, CDR3 protein. A D gene is named only where the DNA matches it firmly. Clone size is shown for a subset of rows, as once, few, many or a class of expanded clone.

J: TRBJ2-7
D: .
V: TRBV5-5
size: few
DNA: TGTGCCAGCAGGGAGGATTATCGAGGGGAGCAGTACTTC
CDR3: CASREDYRGEQYF

J: TRBJ1-4
D: .
V: TRBV2
size: once
DNA: TGTGCCAGCAGTGACGGGTGGTCCTCTAATGAAAAACTGTTTTTT
CDR3: CASSDGWSSNEKLFF

J: TRBJ2-7
D: TRBD1
V: TRBV29-1
size: .
DNA: TGCAGCGTTGGGACAGGGATCTACGAGCAGTACTTC
CDR3: CSVGTGIYEQYF

J: TRBJ2-3
D: TRBD2
V: TRBV7-9
size: .
DNA: TGTGCCAGCAGCTTATATCTAGCGGGCACAGATACGCAGTATTTT
CDR3: CASSLYLAGTDTQYF

J: TRBJ1-1
D: TRBD1
V: TRBV5-4
size: .
DNA: TGTGCCAGCAGCCTAACAGGGGTGGCTGAAGCTTTCTTT
CDR3: CASSLTGVAEAFF

J: TRBJ2-5
D: .
V: TRBV21-1
size: .
DNA: TGTGCCAGCAGCAAAGCGCGTGATCCAGAGACCCAGTACTTC
CDR3: CASSKARDPETQYF

J: TRBJ1-6
D: .
V: TRBV27
size: .
DNA: TGTGCCAGCAGACCACCGGGCCTGACAGGTTCACCCCTCCACTTT
CDR3: CASRPPGLTGSPLHF

J: TRBJ2-2
D: .
V: TRBV24-1
size: .
DNA: TGTGCCACCAGTGACCCTCCGGGCGGGGAGCTGTTTTTT
CDR3: CATSDPPGGELFF

J: TRBJ2-3
D: TRBD2
V: TRBV5-4
size: .
DNA: TGTGCCAGCAGCTCCCCGGTGGCGGGGGAGGATACGCAGTATTTT
CDR3: CASSSPVAGEDTQYF

J: TRBJ2-7
D: .
V: TRBV19
size: .
DNA: TGTGCCAGTAGTATAGGCCCAGGGGTCGCCTACGAGCAGTACTTC
CDR3: CASSIGPGVAYEQYF

J: TRBJ2-1
D: TRBD2
V: TRBV19
size: .
DNA: TGTGCCAGTAGTGAGGGACTAGCCTCGATTTACAATGAGCAGTTCTTC
CDR3: CASSEGLASIYNEQFF